The clone carrying this TCR beta chain was counted between two and nine times. Germline lookup yields CDR1 SGHTA and CDR2 FQGTGA. This CDR3 has 16 residues. V shed 5 bases, J shed 4 bases, and the junction held 10 bases outside the gene matches. As it was prepared, the TCRbeta library received unique molecular identifiers. MiXCR, applied by TCRdb to the PCR reads, yields one record per CDR3 protein. The sample includes some 350,000 distinct CDR3 sequences, approximately 10% seen only once; the top ten take 2% to 3%. The data belong to a study of T-cell reconstitution after alpha-beta-depleted transplantation in children.

Sequencing used PBMCs from the stem cell graft donor, obtained from the stem cell graft. This clonotype was obtained from a human donor who donated a stem cell graft to a child with acute lymphoblastic leukemia. The V and J genes are TRBV7-3 and TRBJ2-3; 9 nucleotides agree with TRBD1. The CDR3, as DNA: TGTGCCAGCAGCCTCAGGGACAGGGCTATGTCAGATACGCAGTATTTT. Residues: CASSLRDRAMSDTQYF.